A single sample gave rise to the 24 T cell receptor beta chains below, sequenced in a study of cytomegalovirus exposure and HLA in healthy donors. A multiplex PCR was run with 60 Vbeta primers and 13 Jbeta primers. Repertoires were generated with immunoSEQ multiplex PCR, while TCRdb's copy carries only in-frame clones and drops some. The table includes some 140,000 clones, more than 70% detected once. The specimen sequenced was PBMCs. These receptors were collected from a woman aged 40 to 50 in good health and CMV-seropositive.

The chain recombines TRBV11-2 with TRBJ1-1, with TRBD1 as a possible D gene (6 bases). The CDR3 has 16 residues. CDR1 and CDR2 from the germline V gene are SGHAT and FQNNGV. Trimming took off 5 bases at V and 3 bases at J, with 19 bases between the two ends. CDR3 residues: CASSLVTGIGYTEAFF. The CDR3 region has the DNA TGTGCCAGCAGCCTAGTTACAGGGATCGGGTACACTGAAGCTTTCTTT. Using reference TRBV11-2 and TRBJ1-1 for the parts outside the CDR3, the full variable domain is EAGVAQSPRYKIIEKRQSVAFWCNPISGHATLYWYQQILGQGPKLLIQFQNNGVVDDSQLPKDRFSAERLKGVDSTLKIQPAKLEDSAVYLCASSLVTGIGYTEAFFGQGTRLTVV.

The chain links TRBV11-3 to TRBJ2-2, with 7 bases matching TRBD2. Germline assignment: CDR1 SGHNT and CDR2 YENEEA. The CDR3 has 17 amino acids. J was trimmed by 5 bases and V by 5 bases; bases with no gene match: 14. Here the CDR3 DNA reads TGTGCCAGCAGCCCGACCTTATGGGCGGGAGTAACCGGGGAGCTGTTTTTT. Translation: CASSPTLWAGVTGELFF.

CDR3 region: CAWSVQANTEAFF. The CDR3, as DNA: TGTGCCTGGAGTGTACAGGCCAACACTGAAGCTTTCTTT. The genes are TRBV30 and TRBJ1-1, with a tentative D call TRBD1 (5 bases). The CDR3 runs to 13 residues. The V gene's germline CDR1 is GTSNPN and CDR2 SVGIG (reference sequence). V was trimmed by 0 bases and J by 2 bases, leaving 7 bases between them.

The rearrangement joins TRBV9 to TRBJ2-3; 11 positions agree with TRBD2. Germline V gene data show CDR1 as SGDLS and CDR2 as YYNGEE. Trimming took 3 bases from V and 5 from J; bases not matched to a gene: 5. The CDR3 length is 15 residues. CDR3 in amino acids: CASSASGTSGDTQYF. CDR3 in DNA: TGTGCCAGCAGCGCATCCGGGACTAGCGGAGATACGCAGTATTTT.

V and J are TRBV28 and TRBJ1-1, with no clear D. This CDR3 contains 14 residues. CDR1 and CDR2 from the germline V gene are MDHEN and SYDVKM. Trimming removed 5 bases from V and 3 bases from J, with 13 bases in between. This CDR3 reads CASSPQAGHTEAFF. The CDR3 DNA is TGTGCCAGCAGTCCCCAAGCGGGCCACACTGAAGCTTTCTTT.

The chain recombines TRBV19 with TRBJ2-2; D may be TRBD2 (5 bases). V lost 5 bases and J 2 bases, leaving 12 bases between the germline ends. Looked up from germline, CDR1 is LNHDA and CDR2 is SQIVND (reference sequence). The CDR3 has 15 amino acids. As DNA, the CDR3 is TGTGCCAGTAGTTGGGGAGCGGCCAACACCGGGGAGCTGTTTTTT. It specifies CASSWGAANTGELFF. Together with reference TRBV19 and TRBJ2-2, the CDR3 gives the full variable domain: DGGITQSPKYLFRKEGQNVTLSCEQNLNHDAMYWYRQDPGQGLRLIYYSQIVNDFQKGDIAEGYSVSREKKESFPLTVTSAQKNPTAFYLCASSWGAANTGELFFGEGSRLTVL.

The rearrangement uses TRBV6-5 and TRBJ2-1; 13 bases fit TRBD2. Germline-derived CDR1 and CDR2 are MNHEY and SVGAGI. The CDR3 has 15 residues. Losses at the gene ends were 6 bases for V and 9 bases for J; bases not matched to a gene: 8. The CDR3: CASRAPGLAGFEQFF. The CDR3 DNA reads as TGTGCCAGCAGGGCACCGGGACTAGCGGGATTTGAGCAGTTCTTC.

The V and J genes are TRBV6-1 and TRBJ2-7, with D tentatively TRBD1 (5 bases). Germline CDR1 MNHNS, CDR2 SASEGT. CDR3 size: 13 residues. V lost 5 bases to trimming and J lost 3 bases, with 11 bases between them. CDR3 in DNA: TGTGCCAGCAGTAGGCAGGGCTACTACGAGCAGTACTTC. Translated, it gives CASSRQGYYEQYF.

Comment on this clone: One junction end disagrees with the germline gene, perhaps due to a read error. In the same sample, other DNA sequences code for this CDR3. This chain's CDR3 is CASSDGGGYEQYF. The CDR3 DNA reads as TGCGCCAGCAGCGACGGCGGGGGCTACGAGCAGTACTTC. V and J are TRBV5-6 and TRBJ2-7; 7 nucleotides match TRBD2. CDR1 and CDR2 from the germline V gene are SGHDT and YYEEEE. CDR3 length: 13 amino acids.

The chain is built from TRBV4-1 and TRBJ1-1; D is perhaps TRBD1 (6 bases). V lost 3 bases and J lost 1, with 18 bases in between. CDR3 length: 17 residues. Germline CDR1 and CDR2: MGHRA and YSYEKL. The CDR3 sequence: CASSHLLVRDKNTEAFF. The CDR3 nucleotides are TGCGCCAGCAGCCACCTCCTTGTGAGGGACAAGAACACTGAAGCTTTCTTT.

In this sample, this clone turned up a few times. The V call is TRBV4-1, the J call TRBJ1-4, with TRBD1 matching 11 bases. There are 16 residues in the CDR3. J lost 2 bases, V lost 3 bases, and 2 bases had no gene match. The germline V gene has CDR1 MGHRA and CDR2 YSYEKL. The CDR3 DNA reads as TGCGCCAGCAGCCACGGACAGGGGGCTACTAATGAAAAACTGTTTTTT. Amino acid sequence: CASSHGQGATNEKLFF.

The V gene is TRBV19, the J gene TRBJ1-1, with D unresolved. V was clipped by 3 bases and J by 4 bases, with 15 bases between them. Germline CDR1 and CDR2: LNHDA and SQIVND (reference sequence). The CDR3 contains 15 residues. CDR3 bases: TGTGCCAGTAGTATGGGAGGATGGGGTGGCACTGAAGCTTTCTTT. Translated: CASSMGGWGGTEAFF.

The V and J genes are TRBV6-1 and TRBJ2-6; TRBD1 might be the D (5 bases). This CDR3 comprises 15 residues. Germline CDR1 is MNHNS and CDR2 is SASEGT. V dropped 8 bases and J dropped 4 bases, with 15 bases sitting between them. The CDR3 DNA is TGTGCCAGCTTGGGGCCCGGTACCGGGGCCAACGTCCTGACTTTC. Translating it yields CASLGPGTGANVLTF.

The chain couples TRBV29-1 to TRBJ2-5; TRBD1 matches 9 bases. This CDR3 is 12 amino acids long. The trim removed 3 bases at V and 5 bases at J, leaving 1 base unmatched. Germline loops: CDR1 SQVTM, CDR2 ANQGSEA. CDR3 in amino acids: CSVEDRGETQYF. The CDR3, as DNA: TGCAGCGTTGAGGACAGGGGCGAGACCCAGTACTTC.

V is TRBV4-1 and J is TRBJ2-7; TRBD2 matches 11 bases. The CDR3 is made up of 15 amino acids. The V segment lost 2 bases and the J segment 6 bases; nucleotides outside the gene matches: 6. CDR1 and CDR2 from the germline V gene are MGHRA and YSYEKL. The CDR3 region is CASSQPGLAAFEQYF. DNA of the CDR3: TGCGCCAGCAGCCAACCGGGACTAGCGGCTTTCGAGCAGTACTTC.

The CDR3 loop reads CASRKGEAGGREQYF. For the CDR3, the DNA is TGTGCCAGCAGAAAGGGGGAAGCGGGAGGTCGGGAGCAGTACTTC. This chain uses TRBV27 with TRBJ2-7; TRBD2 matches at 9 bases. Trimming took 6 bases from V and 7 from J; bases not matched to a gene: 13. Germline V lookup: CDR1 MNHEY, CDR2 SMNVEV (reference sequence). The CDR3 contains 15 residues.

The J gene is TRBJ1-5, the V gene TRBV30, with D maybe TRBD1 (6 bases). This CDR3 spans 17 amino acids. From germline, CDR1 is GTSNPN and CDR2 SVGIG (reference sequence). With 3 bases removed from V and 1 base from J, the gap between germline ends came to 19 bases. The DNA of the CDR3 is TGTGCCTGGAGCCAACGGGGGGGCAGGGCAAGCAATCAGCCCCAGCATTTT. This sequence encodes CAWSQRGGRASNQPQHF. The variable domain in full, with the rest retrieved from reference TRBV30 and TRBJ1-5, is SQTIHQWPATLVQPVGSPLSLECTVEGTSNPNLYWYRQAAGRGLQLLFYSVGIGQISSEVPQNLSASRPQDRQFILSSKKLLLSDSGFYLCAWSQRGGRASNQPQHFGDGTRLSIL.

This chain links TRBV21-1 with TRBJ1-5; TRBD1 is the table's D call, not checked against the DNA. TRBV21-1 is described as a pseudogene. The CDR3 consists of 14 residues. The CDR3 spells CASRGTGGNQPQHF. CDR3 bases: TGTGCCAGCAGGGGGACAGGGGGGAATCAGCCCCAGCATTTT.

This sequence joins TRBV5-1 and TRBJ2-7, with TRBD2 identical over 7 bases. Germline V gene sequence: CDR1 SGHRS, CDR2 YFSETQ. There are 15 residues in the CDR3. Trimming at V came to 4 bases and at J to 2 bases, leaving 9 bases not matched to a gene. This chain's CDR3 is CASSISGHTTYEQYF. In DNA form, the CDR3 reads TGCGCCAGCAGCATTAGCGGGCACACTACCTACGAGCAGTACTTC.

This clone was seen a handful of times. The chain carries TRBV21-1 and TRBJ2-7; TRBD2 is taken as the D call from the table, unchecked against the DNA. TRBV21-1 is an annotated pseudogene. This CDR3 has 17 amino acids. The CDR3 sequence: CASSKSSPGGSGYEQYF. CDR3 nucleotides: TGTGCCAGCAGCAAATCGTCCCCGGGGGGTAGCGGCTACGAGCAGTACTTC.

The gene calls are TRBV19 and TRBJ2-3; 10 positions agree with TRBD2. Germline assignment: CDR1 LNHDA and CDR2 SQIVND (reference sequence). CDR3 length: 14 residues. The V gene end was trimmed by 7 bases and the J gene end by 7 bases; junction bases not matched to a gene: 8. In DNA, the CDR3 is TGTGCCAGTATGGCTAGCGGGAGAGGGAATACGCAGTATTTT. Its protein product is CASMASGRGNTQYF.

This rearrangement joins TRBV9 to TRBJ2-3; 12 bases fit TRBD2. The germline gives CDR1 SGDLS, CDR2 YYNGEE. The CDR3 extends over 16 amino acids. Trimming removed 4 bases from V and 5 bases from J; junction bases left unmatched: 8. The CDR3 DNA follows: TGTGCCAGCAGCCCCCTAGCGGGAGGGCCCGTAGATACGCAGTATTTT. Residues: CASSPLAGGPVDTQYF.

The chain employs TRBV5-1 and TRBJ2-3; 11 nucleotides agree with TRBD2. Per germline, CDR1 SGHRS and CDR2 YFSETQ. V trimming: 0 bases; J trimming: 2 bases; junction bases outside the gene matches: 14. The CDR3 consists of 20 residues. The CDR3 loop is CASSLGGSTSGSGPTDTQYF. In DNA form, the CDR3 reads TGCGCCAGCAGCTTGGGCGGCTCTACTAGCGGGAGTGGGCCCACAGATACGCAGTATTTT. The complete variable domain, with remaining parts taken from reference TRBV5-1 and TRBJ2-3, reads KAGVTQTPRYLIKTRGQQVTLSCSPISGHRSVSWYQQTPGQGLQFLFEYFSETQRNKGNFPGRFSGRQFSNSRSEMNVSTLELGDSALYLCASSLGGSTSGSGPTDTQYFGPGTRLTVL.

This chain uses TRBV6-5 with TRBJ2-5, with D possibly matching TRBD2 (6 bases). The CDR3 has 15 residues. Germline lookup yields CDR1 MNHEY and CDR2 SVGAGI. V was cut by 6 bases and J by 0 bases, with 14 bases left in between. CDR3 amino acids: CASRRRGEYQETQYF. The CDR3 DNA reads as TGTGCCAGCAGGAGGCGGGGCGAATACCAAGAGACCCAGTACTTC.